This TCR beta chain was obtained from a study of cytomegalovirus exposure and HLA in healthy donors. For the study at large: Sequencing of around 200 million T cells in an earlier analysis found under 120 million unique TCR beta sequences. From HLA-typed donors, an early data release held tens of millions of unique TCRs.

V lost 7 bases and J lost 0; bases outside the gene matches: 3. Germline loops: CDR1 MNHNY, CDR2 SVGAGI (reference sequence). This CDR3 spans 14 amino acids. Researchers ran the PCR with 60 Vbeta and 13 Jbeta primers. Libraries were prepared by immunoSEQ multiplex PCR; TCRdb keeps only in-frame clonotypes and omits some of them. The sample comprises about 180,000 clones, roughly 82% of which are singletons, and 1% to 1.5% rests with the top ten. The chain recombines TRBV6-6 with TRBJ2-3; 8 bases agree with TRBD1. The source material was PBMCs. The origin of this receptor is a girl under 10 years old in good health and CMV-seropositive. The CDR3 loop is CASIPGGSTDTQYF. DNA of the CDR3: TGTGCCAGCATTCCAGGGGGCAGCACAGATACGCAGTATTTT.